The sequence of this T cell receptor (beta chain) was determined in a study of T cells after yellow fever vaccination. Study information: Low-cell-number fractions underwent preparation using SMART-Seq v4 Ultra Low Input.

TCRdb processed the 5' RACE reads anew with MiXCR; each CDR3 protein has one entry. Among over 100,000 distinct CDR3 sequences listed, 8.4% were seen once. The sequence came from a young man who received the YFV17D yellow fever vaccine. Specimen: CD8+ T cells sorted from PBMCs, collected 45 days after the yellow fever booster vaccination.

In DNA, the CDR3 is TGCGCCAGCAGCTTGGGACTAGCAGCGGGGAATGAGCAGTTCTTC. Its translation is CASSLGLAAGNEQFF. This chain joins TRBV5-1 and TRBJ2-1; TRBD2 matches at 7 bases. The CDR3 runs to 15 residues. Germline CDR1 SGHRS, CDR2 YFSETQ. V was clipped by 0 bases and J by 7 bases; unmatched bases: 7.